This T cell receptor beta chain came from a study of blood T cell repertoires in COVID-19. Study-level information: Nucleic acid was either cDNA or gDNA, and it came from T cells, B-cell-depleted T cells, or PBMCs.

The CDR3 consists of 15 residues. Trimming removed 3 bases at V and 3 bases at J, with 11 bases between. The germline CDR1 and CDR2 sequences are SGHVS and FNYEAQ. Some clones are missing from TCRdb's copy, which holds only in-frame ones; the method was immunoSEQ multiplex PCR. The data contain 150,000 to 200,000 clones, about 90% of them singletons. Enrollees, about 18 to 90 years old, lived in 20 to 25 US areas. Donors in Cohort 3 counted as recovered after two negative PCRs, clearance, or symptom resolution. This sequence originates from a woman between 18 and 29 years old who had recovered from COVID-19. Sample: PBMCs or T cells enriched from blood (not recorded which). The chain joins TRBV7-6 to TRBJ1-4, with D perhaps matching TRBD1 (6 bases). The CDR3: CASSFVRGPNEKLFF. In DNA, the CDR3 is TGTGCCAGCAGCTTCGTCAGGGGTCCTAATGAAAAACTGTTTTTT.